The 18 T cell receptor beta chains below were found in one sample sequenced in a study of STAT5B mutations in CD4+ large granular lymphocyte leukemia. Data came from immunoSEQ multiplex PCR; TCRdb stores just in-frame clones and leaves some out. The data hold around 23,000 clones, with roughly 80% observed a single time. Specimen: CD4+ T cells from blood buffy coats. These receptors originate from a human donor in good health.

The chain is built from TRBV11-2 and TRBJ2-7; TRBD2 agrees at 10 bases. CDR1 is SGHAT and CDR2 is FQNNGV in the germline V gene. V lost 1 base and J lost 2; bases outside the gene matches: 5. CDR3 size: 16 residues. CDR3: CASSLGGTSAAYEQYF. CDR3 DNA: TGTGCCAGCAGCTTAGGAGGGACTAGCGCCGCCTACGAGCAGTACTTC.

The rearrangement joins TRBV30 to TRBJ2-1; possibly TRBD2 for D (5 bases). Germline CDR1 and CDR2: GTSNPN and SVGIG (reference sequence). The CDR3 contains 12 residues. Deletions cut 0 bases from V and 9 bases from J, with 9 bases between. The CDR3 sequence: CAWSVLDSEQFF. The CDR3 DNA reads as TGTGCCTGGAGTGTACTAGATAGTGAGCAGTTCTTC. The variable domain in full, completed from reference TRBV30 and TRBJ2-1, reads SQTIHQWPATLVQPVGSPLSLECTVEGTSNPNLYWYRQAAGRGLQLLFYSVGIGQISSEVPQNLSASRPQDRQFILSSKKLLLSDSGFYLCAWSVLDSEQFFGPGTRLTVL.

This clone was recorded a few times. DNA for the CDR3: TGCGCCAGCAGCCCGGGGGCGGGGGCGCGAGTCCGAACCAACTATGGCTACACCTTC. Amino acids: CASSPGAGARVRTNYGYTF. The gene calls are TRBV5-1 and TRBJ1-2; D may be TRBD1 (6 bases). This CDR3 region has 19 residues. Trimming stripped 4 bases from V and 2 bases from J, with 27 bases between. Germline CDR1 and CDR2: SGHRS and YFSETQ.

The CDR3 is CASSQVRGGYGYTF. CDR3 bases: TGCGCCAGCAGCCAAGTTAGGGGAGGCTATGGCTACACCTTC. The rearrangement links TRBV4-3 to TRBJ1-2; tentative D call: TRBD1 (5 bases). Germline V gene sequence: CDR1 LGHNA, CDR2 YSLEER. Trimming took off 1 base at V and 4 bases at J, with 10 bases between the two ends. The CDR3 length is 14 residues.

The rearrangement uses TRBV5-1 and TRBJ1-1; a weak D match, TRBD1 (5 bases). The CDR3 length is 16 residues. Per germline, CDR1 SGHRS and CDR2 YFSETQ. The V gene lost 1 base and the J gene lost 3 bases, with 16 bases spanning the gap. This chain's CDR3 is CASSLTPSGGDTEAFF. For the CDR3, the DNA is TGCGCCAGCAGCTTGACCCCCTCGGGGGGGGACACTGAAGCTTTCTTT.

The rearrangement uses TRBV5-1 and TRBJ2-2; D is ambiguous. Germline V CDR1 and CDR2: SGHRS, YFSETQ. The ends were cut back, 0 bases at V and 7 bases at J, with 7 bases in the middle. The CDR3 has 13 residues. For the CDR3, the DNA is TGCGCCAGCAGCTTGGAAGGGAACGGGGAGCTGTTTTTT. It yields the protein CASSLEGNGELFF. Full variable domain (outside the CDR3, taken from reference TRBV5-1 and TRBJ2-2): KAGVTQTPRYLIKTRGQQVTLSCSPISGHRSVSWYQQTPGQGLQFLFEYFSETQRNKGNFPGRFSGRQFSNSRSEMNVSTLELGDSALYLCASSLEGNGELFFGEGSRLTVL.

The chain carries TRBV6-5 and TRBJ2-5; 8 bases are shared with TRBD2. Germline V gene sequence: CDR1 MNHEY, CDR2 SVGAGI. This CDR3 is 14 amino acids long. The V and J ends lost 2 bases and 5 bases, in that order; junction bases with no gene match: 4. The CDR3 loop is CASSYPGGGETQYF. For the CDR3, the DNA is TGTGCCAGCAGTTACCCGGGGGGGGGCGAGACCCAGTACTTC.

V is TRBV6-1 and J is TRBJ2-4; TRBD2 agrees at 8 bases. The V gene end was trimmed by 2 bases and the J gene end by 2 bases; junction bases not matched to a gene: 5. The CDR3 is made up of 16 amino acids. Germline CDR1 is MNHNS and CDR2 is SASEGT. The CDR3 DNA reads TGTGCCAGCAGTGAAACCCGACTAGCGTCCAAAAACATTCAGTACTTC. Protein sequence: CASSETRLASKNIQYF.

The genes are TRBV18 and TRBJ2-3, with a tentative D call TRBD1 (6 bases). Germline V gene data show CDR1 as KGHSH and CDR2 as LQKENI. V lost 3 bases, J lost 0 bases, and 13 bases lay in between. The CDR3 runs to 16 residues. The CDR3 protein is CASSPARGTSTDTQYF. The CDR3 bases are TGTGCCAGCTCACCCGCCAGGGGCACTAGCACAGATACGCAGTATTTT.

The chain couples TRBV7-2 to TRBJ2-7; D is possibly TRBD2 (6 bases). The germline V and J ends were trimmed by 4 bases and 3 bases, with 19 bases remaining between them. CDR1 and CDR2 from the germline V gene are SGHTA and FQGNSA. This CDR3 is built from 16 residues. DNA for the CDR3: TGTGCCAGCAGCTCTCCGGACGGTCGCGGGATCTACGAGCAGTACTTC. Its translation is CASSSPDGRGIYEQYF.

The chain recombines TRBV5-5 with TRBJ1-3; tentatively, D is TRBD1 (5 bases). Trimming removed 2 bases at V and 10 bases at J, with 19 bases between. CDR1 SGHKS and CDR2 YYEKEE come from the germline V gene (reference sequence). The CDR3 covers 15 residues. This chain's CDR3 is CASSFRAPGGTTIYF. In DNA, the CDR3 is TGTGCCAGCAGCTTCAGGGCTCCTGGAGGTACAACCATATATTTT.

V usage is TRBV11-2 and J usage is TRBJ2-7, with D perhaps matching TRBD1 (5 bases). Germline CDR1 reads SGHAT; CDR2 reads FQNNGV. Trimming shortened V by 1 base and J by 4 bases, and 11 bases separated the two germline ends. The CDR3 length is 14 residues. This CDR3 is CASSLGSGKYEQYF. The CDR3 region has the DNA TGTGCCAGCAGCTTAGGATCAGGGAAATACGAGCAGTACTTC. The full variable domain, with the rest looked up from reference TRBV11-2 and TRBJ2-7, is EAGVAQSPRYKIIEKRQSVAFWCNPISGHATLYWYQQILGQGPKLLIQFQNNGVVDDSQLPKDRFSAERLKGVDSTLKIQPAKLEDSAVYLCASSLGSGKYEQYFGPGTRLTVT.

The CDR3 sequence is CASSDWGFGTGELFF. DNA for the CDR3: TGCGCCAGCAGTGACTGGGGTTTTGGCACCGGGGAGCTGTTTTTT. The J gene is TRBJ2-2, the V gene TRBV10-2, with D unresolved. V lost 3 bases and J 4 bases, leaving 12 bases between the germline ends. This CDR3 has 15 residues. Germline values: CDR1 WSHSY, CDR2 SAAADI.

This clone appeared a single time. The V call is TRBV28, the J call TRBJ1-5; 9 bases align to TRBD1. After removal of 7 bases from V and 1 base from J, the junction contained 11 bases not matched to a gene. Germline V gives CDR1 MDHEN, CDR2 SYDVKM. The CDR3 is 17 amino acids. CDR3 nucleotides: TGTGCCAGCACCCAGGAGGGACAGGGATCGAGCAATCAGCCCCAGCATTTT. Protein: CASTQEGQGSSNQPQHF.

The V and J genes are TRBV16 and TRBJ1-5; D remains unclear. The V end lost 4 bases, the J end lost 6 bases, and 25 bases lay between the germline ends. This CDR3 has 18 residues. Germline values: CDR1 KGHSY, CDR2 FQNENV. The CDR3 region has the DNA TGTGCCAGCAGCCCACCACCCCGATCCGCGGCCTCCCCTCAGCCCCAGCATTTT. Translation: CASSPPPRSAASPQPQHF.

V is TRBV28 and J is TRBJ2-7; a possible D gene is TRBD2 (6 bases). The germline CDR1 and CDR2 sequences are MDHEN and SYDVKM. The CDR3 is made up of 15 amino acids. Trimming cost V 4 bases and J 3 bases, with 16 bases left between them. CDR3: CASSSAGTQVYEQYF. The CDR3 DNA sequence: TGTGCCAGCAGTTCGGCCGGGACTCAGGTCTACGAGCAGTACTTC.

V usage is TRBV30 and J usage is TRBJ2-6; D is ambiguous. The CDR3 spans 18 residues. Germline-derived CDR1 and CDR2 are GTSNPN and SVGIG (reference sequence). Deletions cut 5 bases from V and 4 bases from J, with 24 bases between. The CDR3 region has the DNA TGTGCCTGGGGGCGAGGTCGGACCCCTCTGGGCGGGGCCAACGTCCTGACTTTC. Translation: CAWGRGRTPLGGANVLTF.

The J gene is TRBJ1-1, the V gene TRBV4-1; D is unclear. CDR1 is MGHRA and CDR2 is YSYEKL in the germline V gene. V was shortened by 0 bases and J by 3 bases, with 11 bases between the two germline ends. There are 15 residues in the CDR3. CDR3 residues: CASSQDRTYDTEAFF. The CDR3 DNA reads TGCGCCAGCAGCCAAGATCGGACGTACGACACTGAAGCTTTCTTT.